This entry lists 27 T cell receptor beta chains sequenced from one sample in a study of T cell responses to AZD1222 COVID-19 vaccine. TCRdb keeps only in-frame clones here, not all; method: immunoSEQ multiplex PCR. The repertoire holds fewer than 120,000 clones, 70% to 90% seen once, with over 12% in the top ten. This material consisted of peripheral blood, taken 28 days after the second AZD1222 dose. The receptors derive from an adult who received the AZD1222 COVID-19 vaccine.

This chain connects TRBV6-6 to TRBJ1-1, with D tentatively TRBD1 (5 bases). The CDR3 has 13 residues. V was clipped by 0 bases and J by 7 bases, with 9 bases between them. Germline CDR1 and CDR2: MNHNY and SVGAGI (reference sequence). CDR3 amino acids: CASSYSGDGEAFF. The CDR3 nucleotides are TGTGCCAGCAGTTACTCGGGGGACGGTGAAGCTTTCTTT.

The chain uses TRBV13 and TRBJ1-5; TRBD1 matches at 8 bases. The CDR3 consists of 14 residues. V lost 2 bases to trimming and J lost 4 bases; unmatched junction nucleotides: 1. CDR1 and CDR2 from the germline V gene are PRHDT and FYEKMQ (reference sequence). The CDR3 region has the DNA TGTGCCAGCAGCTTAAGGGACAGGAATCAGCCCCAGCATTTT. It specifies CASSLRDRNQPQHF.

The chain has TRBV18 and TRBJ1-6; TRBD1 matches at 8 bases. Trimming took 5 bases from V and 10 from J; bases not matched to a gene: 10. Germline CDR1 is KGHSH and CDR2 is LQKENI. This CDR3 region has 15 residues. This CDR3 reads CASSGGQGPSSPLHF. CDR3 nucleotides: TGTGCCAGCTCAGGCGGACAGGGACCAAGCTCACCCCTCCACTTT.

J is TRBJ1-5 and V is TRBV7-2; no definite D call. The V end lost 2 bases, the J end lost 0 bases, and 11 bases lay between the germline ends. This CDR3 has 16 residues. CDR1 and CDR2 (germline): SGHTA, FQGNSA. Here the CDR3 DNA reads TGTGCCAGCAGCTTAAGCGGCAGTGATAGCAATCAGCCCCAGCATTTT. Translated, it gives CASSLSGSDSNQPQHF.

The gene calls are TRBV5-4 and TRBJ2-7; D is perhaps TRBD1 or TRBD2 (5 bases each). Germline V CDR1 and CDR2: SGHNT, YYREEE (reference sequence). The germline V and J ends were trimmed by 2 bases and 0 bases, with 9 bases remaining between them. The CDR3 length is 14 residues. CDR3 amino acids: CASSFWGNSYEQYF. The CDR3 DNA reads TGTGCCAGCAGCTTCTGGGGGAACTCCTACGAGCAGTACTTC.

This chain joins TRBV2 and TRBJ1-4, with 10 bases aligning to TRBD1. V gave up 8 bases and J gave up 1 base; unmatched junction bases: 1. The CDR3 has 14 residues. The germline V gene encodes CDR1 SNHLY and CDR2 FYNNEI. The CDR3 DNA reads as TGTGCCAGCTGGGACAGGGGAACTAATGAAAAACTGTTTTTT. This sequence encodes CASWDRGTNEKLFF. The full variable domain, rest sourced from reference TRBV2 and TRBJ1-4, is EPEVTQTPSHQVTQMGQEVILRCVPISNHLYFYWYRQILGQKVEFLVSFYNNEISEKSEIFDDQFSVERPDGSNFTLKIRSTKLEDSAMYFCASWDRGTNEKLFFGSGTQLSVL.

This rearrangement joins TRBV9 to TRBJ1-4; 7 bases map to TRBD1. The germline V gene has CDR1 SGDLS and CDR2 YYNGEE. After removal of 0 bases from V and 7 bases from J, the junction contained 6 bases not matched to a gene. This CDR3 comprises 15 residues. The CDR3 spells CASSVEGGKSEKLFF. CDR3 sequence (DNA): TGTGCCAGCAGCGTAGAAGGGGGCAAATCTGAAAAACTGTTTTTT.

The chain has TRBV11-2 and TRBJ2-1; the match to TRBD2 covers 9 bases. CDR3 length equals 15 residues. V lost 4 bases to trimming and J lost 3 bases; unmatched junction nucleotides: 4. Germline-derived CDR1 and CDR2 are SGHAT and FQNNGV. The CDR3 reads CASSSDSGGYNEQFF. CDR3 nucleotide sequence: TGTGCCAGCAGCTCTGATAGCGGGGGCTACAATGAGCAGTTCTTC. Complete variable domain (other parts from reference TRBV11-2 and TRBJ2-1): EAGVAQSPRYKIIEKRQSVAFWCNPISGHATLYWYQQILGQGPKLLIQFQNNGVVDDSQLPKDRFSAERLKGVDSTLKIQPAKLEDSAVYLCASSSDSGGYNEQFFGPGTRLTVL.

This clone has only one observation. The chain is built from TRBV5-4 and TRBJ2-1, with 8 bases aligning to TRBD2. V was pared by 2 bases and J by 4 bases, with 5 bases of the junction left unmatched. The CDR3 is 15 amino acids. Germline assignment: CDR1 SGHNT and CDR2 YYREEE (reference sequence). CDR3 sequence (DNA): TGTGCCAGCAGCTTACCCTTAGCGGGGTACAATGAGCAGTTCTTC. It translates to CASSLPLAGYNEQFF.

Only a few counts were recorded for this clone. The chain has TRBV6-6 and TRBJ1-6; D gene unclear. Germline CDR1 is MNHNY and CDR2 is SVGAGI (reference sequence). The germline V and J ends were trimmed by 0 bases and 9 bases, with 15 bases remaining between them. The CDR3 contains 16 residues. The CDR3 DNA reads TGTGCCAGCAGTTACTCCTTGGGCCGAGGCGCTTCACCCCTCCACTTT. Its translation is CASSYSLGRGASPLHF.

The chain employs TRBV7-9 and TRBJ2-5, with D perhaps TRBD1 (5 bases). The V end was cut by 1 base, the J end by 4 bases, with 10 bases between. This CDR3 region has 14 residues. Per germline, CDR1 SEHNR and CDR2 FQNEAQ (reference sequence). CDR3 coding DNA: TGTGCCAGCAGCTTAGGGCTGGGGCCAGAGACCCAGTACTTC. Residues: CASSLGLGPETQYF.

The chain is built from TRBV2 and TRBJ2-2; 7 bases map to TRBD1. J gave up 6 bases and V 9 bases, and 4 bases lay outside the gene matches. Germline lookup yields CDR1 SNHLY and CDR2 FYNNEI. This CDR3 contains 12 residues. In DNA form, the CDR3 reads TGTGCCAGTCGCCAGGGGGCCGGGGAGCTGTTTTTT. Encoded protein: CASRQGAGELFF.

The chain recombines TRBV3-1 (or the pseudogene TRBV3-2) with TRBJ2-5, with D maybe TRBD2 (6 bases). There are 16 residues in the CDR3. V shed 2 bases and J shed 4 bases, with 17 bases lying between them. CDR1 LGHDT and CDR2 YNNKEL come from the germline V gene (reference sequence). CDR3 in DNA: TGTGCCAGCAGCCAACTGTCTAGCGTAGCCTCAGAGACCCAGTACTTC. This gives the protein CASSQLSSVASETQYF.

V is TRBV7-3 and J is TRBJ1-5; weak D call: TRBD1 (5 bases). CDR3 length: 15 residues. V lost 2 bases, J lost 9 bases, and 17 bases lay in between. Germline V lookup: CDR1 SGHTA, CDR2 FQGTGA. The CDR3 protein is CASSLFRQPIRPQHF. The CDR3 bases are TGTGCCAGCAGCTTATTTAGACAGCCTATACGGCCCCAGCATTTT.

V and J are TRBV7-9 and TRBJ1-5; a possible D gene is TRBD1 (6 bases). V lost 5 bases and J 11 bases, leaving 22 bases between the germline ends. CDR1 is SEHNR, CDR2 FQNEAQ, per germline (reference sequence). This CDR3 spans 15 amino acids. The CDR3 here is CASSPGGPLPMTQHF. The CDR3 DNA is TGTGCCAGCAGCCCGGGGGGGCCTCTCCCAATGACCCAGCATTTT.

V and J are TRBV20-1 and TRBJ1-2; D is unclear. CDR1 DFQATT and CDR2 SNEGSKA come from the germline V gene (reference sequence). The CDR3 has 10 residues. V was clipped by 6 bases and J by 8 bases, with 10 bases between them. Written as DNA, the CDR3 is TGCAGTGCCCCCGTGGACGGCTACACCTTC. Its translation: CSAPVDGYTF.

This clone occurred a few times. The rearrangement links TRBV6-5 to TRBJ2-2; tentative D call: TRBD2 (6 bases). V lost 2 bases, J lost 0 bases, and 10 bases lay in between. This CDR3 region has 16 residues. The germline V gene has CDR1 MNHEY and CDR2 SVGAGI. CDR3 region: CASSYLRGSNTGELFF. CDR3 nucleotide sequence: TGTGCCAGCAGTTACCTGCGGGGTTCGAACACCGGGGAGCTGTTTTTT.

This clone was found once. This chain uses TRBV11-3 with TRBJ2-7; 14 bases align to TRBD2. Germline V lookup: CDR1 SGHNT, CDR2 YENEEA. Trimming cost V 1 base and J 7 bases; bases outside gene matches: 3. There are 15 residues in the CDR3. The CDR3: CASSLGGTSGGEQYF. CDR3 DNA sequence: TGTGCCAGCAGCTTAGGTGGGACTAGCGGGGGAGAGCAGTACTTC.

The chain uses TRBV19 and TRBJ2-5; 10 bases map to TRBD1. The V gene's germline CDR1 is LNHDA and CDR2 SQIVND (reference sequence). The CDR3 contains 14 residues. V lost 6 bases, J lost 3 bases, and 4 bases stayed unmatched. Written as DNA, the CDR3 is TGTGCCAGTAGCTCCGGGACAGGGGAAGAGACCCAGTACTTC. Translation: CASSSGTGEETQYF. Full variable domain (remainder filled in from reference TRBV19 and TRBJ2-5): DGGITQSPKYLFRKEGQNVTLSCEQNLNHDAMYWYRQDPGQGLRLIYYSQIVNDFQKGDIAEGYSVSREKKESFPLTVTSAQKNPTAFYLCASSSGTGEETQYFGPGTRLLVL.

The chain recombines TRBV12-3 or TRBV12-4 with TRBJ1-1; D ambiguous. The V end lost 6 bases, the J end lost 4 bases, and 12 bases lay between the germline ends. The CDR3 is made up of 13 amino acids. CDR3 amino acids: CASSPTTTTEAFF. The CDR3 coding sequence is TGTGCCAGCAGCCCTACCACGACCACTGAAGCTTTCTTT.

This clone was observed a single time. The chain links TRBV9 to TRBJ1-2, with TRBD1 matching 9 bases. This CDR3 has 16 residues. Germline V CDR1 and CDR2: SGDLS, YYNGEE. J lost 2 bases, V lost 4 bases, and 9 bases had no gene match. The DNA for the CDR3 is TGTGCCAGCAGCTTTAGTGGGGACAGGGCCAACTATGGCTACACCTTC. Amino acids: CASSFSGDRANYGYTF.

V usage is TRBV4-1 and J usage is TRBJ1-1, with no clear D. Germline CDR1 MGHRA, CDR2 YSYEKL. Trimming left V 3 bases short and J 6 bases short, with 17 bases between. The CDR3 is 15 amino acids. CDR3 loop: CASSHIYGGIPEAFF. CDR3 sequence (DNA): TGCGCCAGCAGCCACATCTACGGAGGGATCCCTGAAGCTTTCTTT.

The chain is built from TRBV4-1 and TRBJ2-5, with TRBD2 matching 9 bases. The CDR3 sequence is 19 residues long. The trim removed 1 base at V and 0 bases at J, leaving 12 bases unmatched. The germline V gene encodes CDR1 MGHRA and CDR2 YSYEKL. The CDR3 loop reads CASSQGWARTSVYQETQYF. CDR3 bases: TGCGCCAGCAGCCAAGGATGGGCCCGGACTAGCGTGTACCAAGAGACCCAGTACTTC.

This sequence joins TRBV2 and TRBJ1-5; no reliable D call. Trimming stripped 7 bases from V and 2 bases from J, with 21 bases between. CDR3 length equals 17 residues. Germline V gene lookup returns CDR1 SNHLY and CDR2 FYNNEI. The CDR3 region has the DNA TGTGCCAGCACCCAAGGGTTCGCCGGGTCGGGCAATCAGCCCCAGCATTTT. Amino acids: CASTQGFAGSGNQPQHF.

The CDR3 nucleotides are TGCGCCAGCAGCTTGGAGGTTGGGTATGGCTACACCTTC. The encoded protein is CASSLEVGYGYTF. The chain links TRBV5-1 to TRBJ1-2; D ambiguous. The germline CDR1 and CDR2 sequences are SGHRS and YFSETQ. The germline V and J ends were trimmed by 0 bases and 5 bases, with 8 bases remaining between them. The CDR3 consists of 13 residues.

This rearrangement joins TRBV12-3 or TRBV12-4 to TRBJ2-7, with 7 bases matching TRBD1. The CDR3 consists of 13 residues. V trimming: 3 bases; J trimming: 3 bases; junction bases outside the gene matches: 2. CDR3 sequence (DNA): TGTGCCAGCAGTTTGGGACAGAGCTACGAGCAGTACTTC. It encodes CASSLGQSYEQYF.

This chain joins TRBV6-5 and TRBJ1-1; D remains ambiguous. Per germline, CDR1 MNHEY and CDR2 SVGAGI. CDR3 length: 14 amino acids. V was pared by 5 bases and J by 6 bases, with 16 bases between. The CDR3 DNA is TGTGCCAGCAGTCAGCAGATAGGGTGGGCTGAAGCTTTCTTT. This translates into CASSQQIGWAEAFF.